These 26 T cell receptor beta chains were all obtained from the same sample, sequenced in a study of T-cell reconstitution after alpha-beta-depleted transplantation in children. As it was prepared, the TCRbeta library received unique molecular identifiers. TCRdb fed the PCR reads into MiXCR, producing one record per CDR3 protein. The table includes 200,000 to 300,000 distinct CDR3 sequences, about 24% detected once. Source: PBMCs, mostly from graft donor cells, taken 360 days after TCRalphabeta/CD19-depleted stem cell transplant. All receptors come from a female patient aged 2-10 years who had a stem cell transplant for congenital amegakaryocytic thrombocytopenia, so the T cells may come from the graft donor.

At least ten counts were recorded for this clonotype. The chain recombines TRBV7-6 with TRBJ2-5, with D unclear. The CDR3 sequence is 13 residues long. Germline CDR1 and CDR2: SGHVS and FNYEAQ. V was clipped by 3 bases and J by 5 bases, with 10 bases between them. CDR3 residues: CASSFGIRETQYF. CDR3 DNA sequence: TGTGCCAGCAGCTTTGGGATACGGGAGACCCAGTACTTC.

This clonotype was detected only a few times. The chain joins TRBV6-4 to TRBJ2-4; 8 positions agree with TRBD1. V dropped 6 bases and J dropped 0; count of bases not matched to a gene: 22. The CDR3 covers 21 residues. The germline gives CDR1 MRHNA, CDR2 SNTAGT. The CDR3 coding sequence is TGTGCCAGCAGACCGACTGACAGGGGAGTTGGGGCTATACTAGCCAAAAACATTCAGTACTTC. It specifies CASRPTDRGVGAILAKNIQYF.

This chain connects TRBV4-3 to TRBJ1-2; D ambiguous. Per germline, CDR1 LGHNA and CDR2 YSLEER. The CDR3 loop spans 15 amino acids. Deletions cut 3 bases from V and 7 bases from J, with 18 bases between. The CDR3 sequence: CASSQAGRPGGGYTF. CDR3 in DNA: TGCGCCAGCAGCCAGGCCGGGAGACCGGGAGGTGGCTACACCTTC.

This clonotype has only a few counts. This rearrangement joins TRBV10-3 to TRBJ2-3, with D uncertain. The germline CDR1 and CDR2 sequences are ENHRY and SYGVKD. The CDR3 is 15 residues long. Trimming took off 2 bases at V and 1 base at J, with 10 bases between the two ends. Written as DNA, the CDR3 is TGTGCCATCAGTGAGGTCCGCGCGGGCACAGATACGCAGTATTTT. Its protein is CAISEVRAGTDTQYF.

Ten or more counts support this clonotype. The rearrangement joins TRBV7-6 to TRBJ2-3; TRBD2 agrees at 10 bases. Looked up from germline, CDR1 is SGHVS and CDR2 is FNYEAQ. With V trimmed by 5 bases and J by 3 bases, 5 bases remained unmatched. The CDR3 covers 15 residues. CDR3 sequence: CASSPGLASTDTQYF. The CDR3 nucleotides are TGTGCCAGCAGCCCGGGACTAGCGAGTACAGATACGCAGTATTTT.

The chain employs TRBV25-1 and TRBJ2-1, with 14 bases matching TRBD2. The CDR3 is made up of 17 amino acids. CDR1 and CDR2 from the germline V gene are MGHDK and SYGVNS. The V segment lost 2 bases and the J segment 9 bases; nucleotides outside the gene matches: 9. The CDR3 DNA is TGTGCCAGCAGTGAACTGGAGACTAGCGGGGGGGCATCTGAGCAGTTCTTC. Its translation is CASSELETSGGASEQFF.

The sample holds a few counts of this clonotype. The chain recombines TRBV28 with TRBJ2-7; 8 positions match TRBD2. V lost 4 bases, J lost 2 bases, and 10 bases stayed unmatched. The CDR3 totals 16 residues. The germline gives CDR1 MDHEN, CDR2 SYDVKM. The CDR3 loop reads CASSSQYDGGAYEQYF. In DNA, the CDR3 is TGTGCCAGCAGTTCACAATACGACGGGGGGGCCTACGAGCAGTACTTC.

This clonotype has just a few counts. The gene calls are TRBV10-2 and TRBJ2-2, with TRBD2 as a possible D gene (5 bases). The germline CDR1 and CDR2 sequences are WSHSY and SAAADI. The length of the CDR3 is 16 residues. V was trimmed by 3 bases and J by 0 bases, leaving 11 bases between them. The CDR3 DNA is TGCGCCAGCAGTGAACGGACTCCCGCGAACACCGGGGAGCTGTTTTTT. This sequence encodes CASSERTPANTGELFF.

V is TRBV12-3 or TRBV12-4 and J is TRBJ1-5; D is perhaps TRBD1 (5 bases). The better agreement between TRBJ2-3 and the DNA end casts doubt on the J call. This CDR3 contains 18 residues. CDR3 sequence reads: CASSFSMGKGDSNQPQYF. DNA for the CDR3: TGTGCCAGCAGTTTTAGTATGGGGAAAGGGGATAGCAATCAGCCCCAGTATTTT.

Only a few counts were recorded for this clonotype. V is TRBV12-3 or TRBV12-4 and J is TRBJ1-2; no clear D. This CDR3 has 16 amino acids. V lost 5 bases, J lost 6 bases, and 22 bases lay in between. CDR3 coding DNA: TGTGCCAGCAGTGCGGTTTCAGCGATTCTTGCCGATGGCTACACCTTC. This gives the protein CASSAVSAILADGYTF.

This clonotype came up many times. This chain joins TRBV29-1 and TRBJ2-3; perhaps TRBD1 as D (5 bases). Germline V gives CDR1 SQVTM, CDR2 ANQGSEA. V lost 2 bases to trimming and J lost 0 bases, with 9 bases between them. The CDR3 covers 14 residues. The CDR3, as DNA: TGCAGCGTTGAAAGCAGGGTTAGCACAGATACGCAGTATTTT. Translating gives CSVESRVSTDTQYF.

This clonotype was found a few times. The chain recombines TRBV5-6 with TRBJ2-5, with TRBD2 matching 8 bases. The CDR3 is made up of 14 amino acids. Germline lookup yields CDR1 SGHDT and CDR2 YYEEEE. V lost 4 bases, J lost 3 bases, and 5 bases stayed unmatched. The CDR3 region is CASSPGLVEETQYF. CDR3 in DNA: TGTGCCAGCAGCCCGGGACTAGTCGAAGAGACCCAGTACTTC.

This clonotype was seen once. With a much larger clone just one base away, this may be a read error. The V call is TRBV29-1, the J call TRBJ1-4, with D uncertain. Germline V gene data show CDR1 as SQVTM and CDR2 as ANQGSEA. This CDR3 spans 12 amino acids. Trimming removed 5 bases from V and 8 bases from J, with 12 bases in between. CDR3 in amino acids: CSVLGLVEKLFF. CDR3 nucleotides: TGCAGCGTTCTGGGTCTTGTCGAAAAACTGTTTTTT.

This clonotype was detected only a few times. A much larger clonotype is one base distant, so this may be a read error. The chain links TRBV9 to TRBJ2-1; D is undetermined. Per the germline V gene, CDR1 is SGDLS and CDR2 is YYNGEE. The CDR3 loop spans 12 amino acids. V was clipped by 4 bases and J by 5 bases, with 7 bases between them. The CDR3 region is CASSPPDNEQFF. The CDR3 DNA is TGTGCCAGCAGCCCCCCGGACAATGAGCAGTTCTTC.

This clonotype was observed many times. The chain couples TRBV25-1 to TRBJ2-7; D gene uncertain. V was pared by 3 bases and J by 5 bases, with 8 bases between. The germline CDR1 and CDR2 sequences are MGHDK and SYGVNS. The CDR3 runs 12 residues. CDR3: CASSDGRNEQYF. DNA for the CDR3: TGTGCCAGCAGTGACGGTCGCAACGAGCAGTACTTC.

This clonotype was detected a few times. The V gene is TRBV28, the J gene TRBJ2-3, with a possible D match to TRBD2 (6 bases). Deletions cut 2 bases from V and 1 base from J, with 16 bases between. The CDR3 length is 17 residues. Germline assignment: CDR1 MDHEN and CDR2 SYDVKM. The CDR3 nucleotides read TGTGCCAGCAGTTTAACACTAGCATCCTCAGGCACAGATACGCAGTATTTT. It codes for CASSLTLASSGTDTQYF.

V gene TRBV5-1 combines with J gene TRBJ2-1; D is unclear. With 4 bases removed from V and 0 bases from J, the gap between germline ends came to 11 bases. This CDR3 spans 15 amino acids. Germline CDR1 and CDR2: SGHRS and YFSETQ. Here the CDR3 reads CASSVAVFSYNEQFF. The CDR3 DNA is TGCGCCAGCAGCGTCGCGGTCTTCTCCTACAATGAGCAGTTCTTC.

The chain uses TRBV6-1 and TRBJ1-6, with D unclear. Germline V lookup: CDR1 MNHNS, CDR2 SASEGT. Trimming stripped 6 bases from V and 7 bases from J, with 10 bases between. The CDR3 length is 13 residues. This CDR3 reads CASSLGRNSPLHF. For the CDR3, the DNA is TGTGCCAGCAGCTTGGGGAGGAATTCACCCCTCCACTTT.

J is TRBJ2-1 and V is TRBV5-1; 10 bases are shared with TRBD1. Trimming at V came to 0 bases and at J to 8 bases, leaving 8 bases not matched to a gene. Germline values: CDR1 SGHRS, CDR2 YFSETQ. CDR3 size: 16 residues. CDR3 sequence (DNA): TGCGCCAGCAGCTTGGGTGGGACAGGGGCTTTGGATGAGCAGTTCTTC. Its protein is CASSLGGTGALDEQFF.

This chain uses TRBV5-1 with TRBJ1-1, with D possibly matching TRBD1 (5 bases). Trimming left V 1 base short and J 3 bases short, with 10 bases between. CDR1 is SGHRS, CDR2 YFSETQ, per germline. This CDR3 has 14 amino acids. CDR3 in amino acids: CASSLFGADTEAFF. For the CDR3, the DNA is TGCGCCAGCAGCTTGTTTGGGGCGGACACTGAAGCTTTCTTT. Combining the CDR3 with reference TRBV5-1 and TRBJ1-1 gives the whole variable domain KAGVTQTPRYLIKTRGQQVTLSCSPISGHRSVSWYQQTPGQGLQFLFEYFSETQRNKGNFPGRFSGRQFSNSRSEMNVSTLELGDSALYLCASSLFGADTEAFFGQGTRLTVV.

V and J are TRBV10-3 and TRBJ2-4; D unresolved. Germline V gene lookup returns CDR1 ENHRY and CDR2 SYGVKD. The CDR3 spans 19 residues. The V end was cut by 0 bases, the J end by 1 base, with 19 bases between. CDR3 nucleotides: TGTGCCATCAGTGAGTCACAGACGGCCCTTCCTGTCGCCAAAAACATTCAGTACTTC. The encoded protein is CAISESQTALPVAKNIQYF.

The chain combines TRBV4-1 with TRBJ2-7, with 11 positions matching TRBD1. The V gene end was trimmed by 3 bases and the J gene end by 2 bases; junction bases not matched to a gene: 6. There are 16 residues in the CDR3. CDR1 and CDR2 from the germline V gene are MGHRA and YSYEKL. CDR3 protein: CASSQTPGQGAYEQYF. CDR3 in DNA: TGCGCCAGCAGCCAGACCCCGGGACAGGGGGCCTACGAGCAGTACTTC.

The chain combines TRBV20-1 with TRBJ1-1; weak D call: TRBD1 (5 bases). Germline V CDR1 and CDR2: DFQATT, SNEGSKA (reference sequence). The CDR3 has 12 amino acids. V lost 6 bases and J 6 bases, leaving 14 bases between the germline ends. CDR3 coding DNA: TGCAGTGCAAAGCTCGGGGGGTCTGAAGCTTTCTTT. The encoded protein is CSAKLGGSEAFF.

This clonotype was detected a few times. The chain joins TRBV28 to TRBJ1-5, with 11 bases matching TRBD1. CDR1 is MDHEN and CDR2 is SYDVKM in the germline V gene. Trimming took 2 bases from V and 9 from J; bases not matched to a gene: 9. This CDR3 spans 16 amino acids. Here the CDR3 DNA reads TGTGCCAGCAGTTTAAGGACAGGGGGCGAGGATCGGCCCCAGCATTTT. Amino acids: CASSLRTGGEDRPQHF.

This clonotype was seen only a few times. The CDR3 region is CAISATRGSYNEQFF. CDR3 nucleotides: TGTGCCATCAGTGCGACTAGAGGCTCGTACAATGAGCAGTTCTTC. V is TRBV10-3 and J is TRBJ2-1; D is possibly TRBD2 (6 bases). The CDR3 is 15 amino acids. Trimming stripped 4 bases from V and 4 bases from J, with 14 bases between. The germline V gene encodes CDR1 ENHRY and CDR2 SYGVKD.

This clonotype was counted only a few times. The chain couples TRBV30 to TRBJ2-5, with 12 bases that match TRBD2. CDR3 length: 15 amino acids. Trimming took 1 base from V and 5 from J; bases not matched to a gene: 5. Germline-derived CDR1 and CDR2 are GTSNPN and SVGIG (reference sequence). CDR3: CAWSGTSGELETQYF. The CDR3 coding sequence is TGTGCCTGGAGTGGGACTAGCGGGGAATTGGAGACCCAGTACTTC.